This TCR beta chain appears in the sequencing data of a study of shared clonotypes between healthy human individuals. The repertoire was sequenced with immunoSEQ multiplex PCR; TCRdb's copy has only in-frame clones and lacks some. The table shows roughly 2.5 million clones, with 85% to 95% occurring only once. The CDR3 loop spans 14 amino acids. The germline CDR1 and CDR2 sequences are SEHNR and FQNEAQ (reference sequence). V was trimmed by 4 bases and J by 2 bases, leaving 8 bases between them. A remark on this clone: This CDR3 is also generated by other DNA sequences in the sample.

The chain couples TRBV7-9 to TRBJ1-4; D gene unclear. The receptor was isolated from a man in his late teens or twenties in good health. The material sequenced was naive CD4+ T cells sorted from blood. Described subset: CD45RA+ positively selected. The CDR3, as DNA: TGTGCCAGCAGCTCTGCTGGTACTAATGAAAAACTGTTTTTT. It encodes CASSSAGTNEKLFF.